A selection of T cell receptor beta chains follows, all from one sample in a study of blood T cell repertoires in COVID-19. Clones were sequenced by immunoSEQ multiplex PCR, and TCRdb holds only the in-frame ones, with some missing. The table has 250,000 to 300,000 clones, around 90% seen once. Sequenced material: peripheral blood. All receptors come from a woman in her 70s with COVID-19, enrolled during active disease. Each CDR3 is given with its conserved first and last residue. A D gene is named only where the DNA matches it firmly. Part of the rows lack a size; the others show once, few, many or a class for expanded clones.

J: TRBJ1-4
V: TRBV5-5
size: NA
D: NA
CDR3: CASSGRGAREKLFF
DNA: TGTGCCAGCAGCGGACGGGGGGCGCGTGAAAAACTGTTTTTT

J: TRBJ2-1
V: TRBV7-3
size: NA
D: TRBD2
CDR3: CASSLEASGNYNEQFF
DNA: TGTGCCAGCAGCTTAGAAGCCAGCGGGAACTACAATGAGCAGTTCTTC

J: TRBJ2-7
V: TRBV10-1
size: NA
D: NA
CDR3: CASSVRRGLEQYF
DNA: TGCGCCAGCAGCGTTCGCAGGGGCCTCGAGCAGTACTTC

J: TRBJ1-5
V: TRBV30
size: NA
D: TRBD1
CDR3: CAWEGGGQPQHF
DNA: TGTGCCTGGGAAGGGGGCGGTCAGCCCCAGCATTTT

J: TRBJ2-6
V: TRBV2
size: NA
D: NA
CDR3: CASRVDSSGANVLTF
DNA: TGTGCCAGCAGAGTCGACAGCTCTGGGGCCAACGTCCTGACTTTC

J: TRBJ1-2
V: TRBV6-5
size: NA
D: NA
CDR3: CANSLGAGGGYTF
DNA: TGTGCCAACAGTCTAGGGGCCGGCGGTGGCTACACCTTC

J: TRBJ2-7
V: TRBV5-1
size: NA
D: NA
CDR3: CASRDSLSYEQYF
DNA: TGCGCCAGCCGGGATTCTCTCTCCTACGAGCAGTACTTC

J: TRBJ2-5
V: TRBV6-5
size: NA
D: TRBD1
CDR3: CASSRRGPLGETQYF
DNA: TGTGCCAGCAGCCGAAGGGGGCCTTTGGGGGAGACCCAGTACTTC

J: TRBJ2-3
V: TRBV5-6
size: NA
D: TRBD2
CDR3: CASSLLAANTDTQYF
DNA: TGTGCCAGCAGCTTGCTAGCGGCCAACACAGATACGCAGTATTTT

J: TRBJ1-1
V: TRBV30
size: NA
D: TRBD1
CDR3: CAWKTGQGNTEAFF
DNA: TGTGCCTGGAAAACGGGACAGGGAAACACTGAAGCTTTCTTT

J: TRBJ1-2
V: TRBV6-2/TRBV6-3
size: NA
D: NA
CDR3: CASSYPVYGYTF
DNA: TGTGCCAGCAGTTACCCGGTCTATGGCTACACCTTC

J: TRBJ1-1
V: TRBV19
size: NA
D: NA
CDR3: CASSDRKYTEAFF
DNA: TGTGCCAGTAGTGACAGGAAGTACACTGAAGCTTTCTTT

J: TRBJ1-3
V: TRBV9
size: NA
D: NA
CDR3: CASTQGIGNTIYF
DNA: TGTGCCAGCACCCAGGGTATCGGAAACACCATATATTTT

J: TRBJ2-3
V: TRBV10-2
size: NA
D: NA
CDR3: CASSRASVADTQYF
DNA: TGCGCCAGCAGTCGGGCTAGCGTGGCAGATACGCAGTATTTT

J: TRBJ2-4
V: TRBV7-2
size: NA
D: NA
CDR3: CASSLGAGSTKNIQYF
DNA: TGTGCCAGCAGCTTAGGGGCAGGCTCTACCAAAAACATTCAGTACTTC

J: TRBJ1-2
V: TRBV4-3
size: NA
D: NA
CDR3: CASSQDDLGTYGYTF
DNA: TGCGCCAGCAGCCAAGATGACTTAGGCACCTATGGCTACACCTTC

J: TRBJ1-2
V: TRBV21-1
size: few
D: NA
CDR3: CASSKRDIKPEDGYTF
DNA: TGTGCCAGCAGCAAAAGGGACATCAAACCGGAGGATGGCTACACCTTC

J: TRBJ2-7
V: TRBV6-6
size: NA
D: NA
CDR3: CASSYGGALAYEQYF
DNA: TGTGCCAGCAGTTACGGGGGGGCCCTAGCCTACGAGCAGTACTTC

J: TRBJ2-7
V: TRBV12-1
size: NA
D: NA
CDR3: CASSLNSYSFYEQYF
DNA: TGTGCCAGCAGCTTGAACTCTTACAGTTTCTACGAGCAGTACTTC

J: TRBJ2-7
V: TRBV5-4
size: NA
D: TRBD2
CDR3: CASSGTSGMGEQYF
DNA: TGTGCCAGCAGCGGGACTAGCGGGATGGGCGAGCAGTACTTC

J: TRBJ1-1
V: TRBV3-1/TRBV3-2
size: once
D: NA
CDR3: CASSQEGQSAKAFF
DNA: TGTGCCAGCAGCCAAGAAGGACAGTCGGCGAAAGCTTTCTTT

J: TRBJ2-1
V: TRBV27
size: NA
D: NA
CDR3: CASSLPGMNEQFF
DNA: TGTGCCAGCAGTTTACCAGGGATGAATGAGCAGTTCTTC

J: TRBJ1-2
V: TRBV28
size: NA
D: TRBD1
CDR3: CASSLYEGALGYTF
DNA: TGTGCCAGCAGTTTGTATGAGGGGGCGCTTGGCTACACCTTC

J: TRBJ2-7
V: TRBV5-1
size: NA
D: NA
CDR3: CASSFFPGSSSYEQYF
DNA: TGCGCCAGCAGCTTCTTCCCGGGATCCTCCTCCTACGAGCAGTACTTC

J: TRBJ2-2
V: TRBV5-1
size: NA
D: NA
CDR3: CASSYSGTLEFANTGELFF
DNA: TGCGCCAGCAGCTATTCCGGGACATTGGAATTCGCGAACACCGGGGAGCTGTTTTTT

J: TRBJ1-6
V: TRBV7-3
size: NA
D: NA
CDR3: CASSRMGGNSPLHF
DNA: TGTGCCAGCAGCCGAATGGGGGGAAATTCACCCCTCCACTTT

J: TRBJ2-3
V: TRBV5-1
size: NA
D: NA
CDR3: CASSLGMGSDTQYF
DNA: TGCGCCAGCAGCTTGGGTATGGGCTCAGATACGCAGTATTTT

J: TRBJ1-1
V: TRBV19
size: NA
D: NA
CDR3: CASSPGLGRGDTEAFF
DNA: TGTGCCAGTAGCCCGGGTTTAGGCCGGGGAGACACTGAAGCTTTCTTT

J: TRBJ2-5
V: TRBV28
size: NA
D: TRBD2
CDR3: CASSSPAGGSQETQYF
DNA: TGTGCCAGCAGTTCCCCAGCGGGAGGGAGCCAAGAGACCCAGTACTTC

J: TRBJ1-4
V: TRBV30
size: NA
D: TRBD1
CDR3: CAGDRGGEKLFF
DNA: TGTGCCGGGGACAGGGGAGGCGAAAAACTGTTTTTT

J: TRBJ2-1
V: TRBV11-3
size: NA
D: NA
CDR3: CASSLPGGGFNEQFF
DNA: TGTGCCAGCAGCCTACCGGGCGGCGGGTTTAATGAGCAGTTCTTC

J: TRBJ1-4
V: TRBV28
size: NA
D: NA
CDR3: CASRSGGLPTNEKLFF
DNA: TGTGCCAGCAGATCCGGCGGGCTCCCAACTAATGAAAAACTGTTTTTT

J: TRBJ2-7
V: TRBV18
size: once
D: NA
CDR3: CASSRPGQGPYEQYF
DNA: TGTGCCAGCTCACGACCCGGGCAGGGGCCCTACGAGCAGTACTTC

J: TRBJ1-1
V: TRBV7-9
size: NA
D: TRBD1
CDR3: CASSDPTGTPMNTEAFF
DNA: TGTGCCAGCAGCGACCCGACAGGGACGCCGATGAACACTGAAGCTTTCTTT

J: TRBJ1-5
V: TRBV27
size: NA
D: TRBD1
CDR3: CASSTGGVNQPQHF
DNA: TGTGCCAGCAGTACAGGGGGCGTCAATCAGCCCCAGCATTTT

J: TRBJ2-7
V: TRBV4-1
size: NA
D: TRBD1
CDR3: CASSQVLTGVFREQYF
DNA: TGCGCCAGCAGCCAGGTCCTTACAGGGGTTTTCCGCGAGCAGTACTTC

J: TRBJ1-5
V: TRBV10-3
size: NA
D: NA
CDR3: CAISVGGLQPQHF
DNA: TGTGCCATCAGTGTTGGAGGGCTTCAGCCCCAGCATTTT

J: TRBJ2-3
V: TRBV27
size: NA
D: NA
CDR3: CASSLWPSGTSTDTQYF
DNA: TGTGCCAGCAGTTTATGGCCCAGCGGGACATCGACAGATACGCAGTATTTT

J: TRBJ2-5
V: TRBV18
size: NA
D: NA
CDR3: CASSPQNRQETQYF
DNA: TGTGCCAGCTCACCACAAAACAGGCAAGAGACCCAGTACTTC

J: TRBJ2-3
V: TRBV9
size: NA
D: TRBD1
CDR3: CASSVAWGTGSSDTQYF
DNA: TGTGCCAGCAGCGTAGCTTGGGGGACAGGGAGCTCAGATACGCAGTATTTT

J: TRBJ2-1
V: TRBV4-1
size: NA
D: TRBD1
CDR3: CASSQGGQGAFYEQFF
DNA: TGCGCCAGCAGCCAGGGTGGACAGGGGGCGTTCTATGAGCAGTTCTTC